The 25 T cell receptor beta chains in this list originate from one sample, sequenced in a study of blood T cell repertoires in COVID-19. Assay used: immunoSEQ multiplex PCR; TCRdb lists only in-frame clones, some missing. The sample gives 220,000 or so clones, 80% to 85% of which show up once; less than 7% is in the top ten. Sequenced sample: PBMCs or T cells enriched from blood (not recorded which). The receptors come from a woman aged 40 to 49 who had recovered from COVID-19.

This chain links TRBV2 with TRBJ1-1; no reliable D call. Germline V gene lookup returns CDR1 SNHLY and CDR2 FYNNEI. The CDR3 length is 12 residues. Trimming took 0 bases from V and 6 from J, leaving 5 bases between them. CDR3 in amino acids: CASSEAASEAFF. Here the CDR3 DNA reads TGTGCCAGCAGTGAAGCGGCCTCTGAAGCTTTCTTT.

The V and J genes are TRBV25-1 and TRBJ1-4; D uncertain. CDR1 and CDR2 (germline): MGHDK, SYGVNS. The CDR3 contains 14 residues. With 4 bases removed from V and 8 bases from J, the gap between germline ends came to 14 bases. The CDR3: CASSAGIGREKLFF. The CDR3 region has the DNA TGTGCCAGCAGTGCGGGGATAGGCCGGGAAAAACTGTTTTTT.

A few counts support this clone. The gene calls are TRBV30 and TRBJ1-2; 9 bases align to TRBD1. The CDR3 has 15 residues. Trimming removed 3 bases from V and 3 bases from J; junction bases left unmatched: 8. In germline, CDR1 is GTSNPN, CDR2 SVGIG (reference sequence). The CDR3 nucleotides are TGTGCCTGGAGGCCACAGGGGGCCCGTGACTATGGCTACACCTTC. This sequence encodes CAWRPQGARDYGYTF. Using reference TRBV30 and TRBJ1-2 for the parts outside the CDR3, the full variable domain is SQTIHQWPATLVQPVGSPLSLECTVEGTSNPNLYWYRQAAGRGLQLLFYSVGIGQISSEVPQNLSASRPQDRQFILSSKKLLLSDSGFYLCAWRPQGARDYGYTFGSGTRLTVV.

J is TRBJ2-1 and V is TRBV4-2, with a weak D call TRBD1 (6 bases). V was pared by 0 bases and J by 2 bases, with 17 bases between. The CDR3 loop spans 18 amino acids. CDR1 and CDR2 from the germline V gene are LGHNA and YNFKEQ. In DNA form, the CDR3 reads TGTGCCAGCAGCCAAGACTCGTACCTCAGGGGAACCTACAATGAGCAGTTCTTC. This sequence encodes CASSQDSYLRGTYNEQFF.

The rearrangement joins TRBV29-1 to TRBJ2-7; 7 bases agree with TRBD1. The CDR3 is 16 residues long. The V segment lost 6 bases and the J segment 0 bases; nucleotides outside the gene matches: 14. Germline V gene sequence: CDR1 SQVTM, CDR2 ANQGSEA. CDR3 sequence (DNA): TGCAGCGTCTGTAGGGCCGGGACAGAGAACTCCTACGAGCAGTACTTC. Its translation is CSVCRAGTENSYEQYF.

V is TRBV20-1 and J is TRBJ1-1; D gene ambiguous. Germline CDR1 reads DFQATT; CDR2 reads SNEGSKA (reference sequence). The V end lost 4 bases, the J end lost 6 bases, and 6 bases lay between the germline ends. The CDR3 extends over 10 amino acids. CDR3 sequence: CSAKDSEAFF. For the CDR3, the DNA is TGCAGTGCTAAGGACTCTGAAGCTTTCTTT.

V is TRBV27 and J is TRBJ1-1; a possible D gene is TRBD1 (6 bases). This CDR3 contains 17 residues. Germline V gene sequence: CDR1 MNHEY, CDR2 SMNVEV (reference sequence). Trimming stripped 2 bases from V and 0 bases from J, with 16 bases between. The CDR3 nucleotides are TGTGCCAGCAGTTTACCCTGCATTACAGGGTTGAACACTGAAGCTTTCTTT. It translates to CASSLPCITGLNTEAFF.

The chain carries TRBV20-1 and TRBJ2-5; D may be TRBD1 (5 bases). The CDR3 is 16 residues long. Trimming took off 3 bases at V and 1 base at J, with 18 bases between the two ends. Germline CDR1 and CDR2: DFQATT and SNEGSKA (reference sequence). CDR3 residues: CSASSSQGGFQETQYF. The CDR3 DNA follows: TGCAGTGCTAGTTCATCGCAGGGTGGGTTCCAAGAGACCCAGTACTTC.

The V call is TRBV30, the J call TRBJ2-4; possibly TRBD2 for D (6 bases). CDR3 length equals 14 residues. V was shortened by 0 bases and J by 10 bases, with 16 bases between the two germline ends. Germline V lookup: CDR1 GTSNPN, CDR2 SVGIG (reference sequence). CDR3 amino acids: CAWSVTGARGIQYF. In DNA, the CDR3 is TGTGCCTGGAGTGTAACGGGCGCACGGGGGATTCAGTACTTC.

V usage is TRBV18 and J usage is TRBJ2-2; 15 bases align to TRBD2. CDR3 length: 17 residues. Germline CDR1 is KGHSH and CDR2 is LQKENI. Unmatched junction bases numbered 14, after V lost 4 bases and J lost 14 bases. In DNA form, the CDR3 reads TGTGCCAGCTCACTCGAGGGATCCGGACTAGCGGGAGGGCCACTGTTTTTT. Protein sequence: CASSLEGSGLAGGPLFF. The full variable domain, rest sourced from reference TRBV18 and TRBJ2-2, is NAGVMQNPRHLVRRRGQEARLRCSPMKGHSHVYWYRQLPEEGLKFMVYLQKENIIDESGMPKERFSAEFPKEGPSILRIQQVVRGDSAAYFCASSLEGSGLAGGPLFFGEGSRLTVL.

CDR3 residues: CAITRDRTNTQYF. The CDR3 nucleotides are TGTGCCATCACCAGGGACAGGACGAATACGCAGTATTTT. The chain couples TRBV10-3 to TRBJ2-3, with 8 bases matching TRBD1. This CDR3 has 13 amino acids. Germline V gene sequence: CDR1 ENHRY, CDR2 SYGVKD. Trimming at V came to 7 bases and at J to 7 bases, leaving 7 bases not matched to a gene.

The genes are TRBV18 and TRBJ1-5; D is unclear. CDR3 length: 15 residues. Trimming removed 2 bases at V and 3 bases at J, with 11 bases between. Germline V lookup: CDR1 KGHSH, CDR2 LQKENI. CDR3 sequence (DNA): TGTGCCAGCTCACCATCGGGGTCTGCCAATCAGCCCCAGCATTTT. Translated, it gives CASSPSGSANQPQHF.

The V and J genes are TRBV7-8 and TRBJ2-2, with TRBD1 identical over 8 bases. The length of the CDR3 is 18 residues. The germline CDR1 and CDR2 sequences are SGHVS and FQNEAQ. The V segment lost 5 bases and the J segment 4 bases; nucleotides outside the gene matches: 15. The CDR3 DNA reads TGTGCCAGCAGCCTCCGGGACAGGCGGCCTTCCAGCACCGGGGAGCTGTTTTTT. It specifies CASSLRDRRPSSTGELFF. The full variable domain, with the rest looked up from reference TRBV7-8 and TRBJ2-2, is GAGVSQSPRYKVAKRGQDVALRCDPISGHVSLFWYQQALGQGPEFLTYFQNEAQLDKSGLPSDRFFAERPEGSVSTLKIQRTQQEDSAVYLCASSLRDRRPSSTGELFFGEGSRLTVL.

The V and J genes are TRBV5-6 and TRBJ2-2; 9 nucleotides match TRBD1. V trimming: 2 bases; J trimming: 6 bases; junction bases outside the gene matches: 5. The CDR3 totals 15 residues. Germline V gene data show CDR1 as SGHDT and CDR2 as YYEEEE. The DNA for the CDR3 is TGTGCCAGCAGCTTACAGGGGGCGCGGGCCGGGGAGCTGTTTTTT. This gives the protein CASSLQGARAGELFF.

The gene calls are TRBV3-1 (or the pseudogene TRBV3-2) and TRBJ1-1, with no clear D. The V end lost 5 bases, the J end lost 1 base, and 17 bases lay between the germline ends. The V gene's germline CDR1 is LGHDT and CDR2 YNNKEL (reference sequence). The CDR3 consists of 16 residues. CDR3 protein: CASSLSFTTTNTEAFF. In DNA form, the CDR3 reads TGTGCCAGCAGCTTATCTTTTACTACTACGAACACTGAAGCTTTCTTT.

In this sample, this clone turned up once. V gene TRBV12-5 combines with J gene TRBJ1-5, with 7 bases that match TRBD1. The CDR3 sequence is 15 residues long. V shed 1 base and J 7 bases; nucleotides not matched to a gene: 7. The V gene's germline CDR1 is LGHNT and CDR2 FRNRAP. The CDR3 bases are TGTGCTAGTGGTTTGGGTGAACAGGGGTGGCAGCCCCAGCATTTT. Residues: CASGLGEQGWQPQHF.

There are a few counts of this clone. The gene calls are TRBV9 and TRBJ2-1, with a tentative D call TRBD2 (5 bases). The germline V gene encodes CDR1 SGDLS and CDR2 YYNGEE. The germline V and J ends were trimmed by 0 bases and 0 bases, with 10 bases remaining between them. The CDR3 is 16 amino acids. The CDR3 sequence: CASSVGGSSSYNEQFF. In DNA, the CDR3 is TGTGCCAGCAGCGTAGGCGGGTCAAGCTCCTACAATGAGCAGTTCTTC.

CDR3 in DNA: TGCGCCAGCAGCGGCGGGACAGGGGATTATGGCTACACCTTC. Translating gives CASSGGTGDYGYTF. The rearrangement joins TRBV5-1 to TRBJ1-2; 10 bases align to TRBD1. The germline V gene has CDR1 SGHRS and CDR2 YFSETQ. CDR3 size: 14 residues. V was clipped by 4 bases and J by 5 bases; unmatched bases: 5.

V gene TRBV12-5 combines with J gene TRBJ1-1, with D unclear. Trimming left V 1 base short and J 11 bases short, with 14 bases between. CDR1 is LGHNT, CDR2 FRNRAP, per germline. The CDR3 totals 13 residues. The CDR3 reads CASGLAWATGAFF. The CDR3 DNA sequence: TGTGCTAGTGGTTTGGCTTGGGCAACTGGGGCTTTCTTT.

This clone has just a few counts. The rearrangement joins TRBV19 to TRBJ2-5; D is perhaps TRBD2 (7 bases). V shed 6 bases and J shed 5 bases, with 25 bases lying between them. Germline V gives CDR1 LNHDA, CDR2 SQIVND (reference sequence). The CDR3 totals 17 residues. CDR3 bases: TGTGCCAGTAGCCACATCGGGGGGCTCGATAGTATGGAGACCCAGTACTTC. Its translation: CASSHIGGLDSMETQYF.

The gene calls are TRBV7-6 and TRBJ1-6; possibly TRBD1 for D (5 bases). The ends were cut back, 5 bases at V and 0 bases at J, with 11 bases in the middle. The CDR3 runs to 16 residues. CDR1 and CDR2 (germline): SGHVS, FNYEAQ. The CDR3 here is CASSLRQSSYNSPLHF. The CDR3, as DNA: TGTGCCAGCAGCCTACGACAGAGCTCCTATAATTCACCCCTCCACTTT.

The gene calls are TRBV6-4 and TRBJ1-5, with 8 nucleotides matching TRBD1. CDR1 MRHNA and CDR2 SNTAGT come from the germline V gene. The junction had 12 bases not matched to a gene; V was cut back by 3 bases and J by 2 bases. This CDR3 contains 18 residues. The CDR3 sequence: CASSDRDRTYRGNQPQHF. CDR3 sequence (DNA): TGTGCCAGCAGTGATCGGGACAGGACATACCGGGGCAATCAGCCCCAGCATTTT.

Written as DNA, the CDR3 is TGTGCCAGCAGTCCAGCGGGAGGACGCTACGAGCAGTACGTC. It codes for CASSPAGGRYEQYV. This chain connects TRBV6-5 to TRBJ2-7; TRBD2 matches at 9 bases. The CDR3 contains 14 residues. Germline CDR1 reads MNHEY; CDR2 reads SVGAGI. Germline trimming cut 5 bases from V and 3 bases from J; bases unmatched to any gene: 5.

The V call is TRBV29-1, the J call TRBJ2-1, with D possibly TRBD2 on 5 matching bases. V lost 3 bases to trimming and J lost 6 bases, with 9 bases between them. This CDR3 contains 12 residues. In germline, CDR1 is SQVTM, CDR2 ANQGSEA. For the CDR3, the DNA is TGCAGCGTTGATCGAGGGATCAATGAGCAGTTCTTC. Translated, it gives CSVDRGINEQFF.

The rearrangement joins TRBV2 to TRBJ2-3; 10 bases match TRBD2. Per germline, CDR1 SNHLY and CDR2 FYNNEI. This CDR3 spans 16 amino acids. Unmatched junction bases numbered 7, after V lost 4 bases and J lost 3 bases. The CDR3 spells CASSVESGRGTDTQYF. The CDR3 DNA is TGTGCCAGCAGTGTAGAAAGCGGGAGGGGAACAGATACGCAGTATTTT.